The 30 T cell receptor beta chains below all came from one sample that was sequenced in a study of vaccination and CD4 T cells after COVID-19. The Oncomine TCR Beta short-read assay generated sequence data from the DNA of cultured CD4+ T cells. TCRdb itself ran the PCR reads through MiXCR, one entry per CDR3 protein. Of about 25,000 distinct CDR3 sequences in the sample, around 45% were seen once. Treatment described: approximately 11-day PBMC culture with coronavirus spike peptide pools or control peptides (ViraFEST assay). What these receptors recognize is not known. Sequenced: CD4+ T cells from blood, cultured in vitro. These receptors originate from a human donor who had recovered from COVID-19.

This clonotype was seen a handful of times. This chain's CDR3 is CSASLASGGYTF. CDR3 coding DNA: TGCAGTGCCAGTCTTGCTTCGGGAGGCTACACCTTC. The rearrangement uses TRBV20-1 and TRBJ1-2, with no clear D. The CDR3 has 12 amino acids. Germline lookup yields CDR1 DFQATT and CDR2 SNEGSKA (reference sequence). V was cut by 6 bases and J by 8 bases, with 16 bases left in between.

This clonotype showed up just a few times. V is TRBV20-1 and J is TRBJ2-5; 12 bases are shared with TRBD1. Germline CDR1 reads DFQATT; CDR2 reads SNEGSKA (reference sequence). V shed 0 bases, J shed 5 bases, and the junction held 10 bases outside the gene matches. The CDR3 runs 17 residues. CDR3 amino acids: CSARDLKGTGGGETQYF. The CDR3 DNA reads TGCAGTGCTAGAGATCTTAAGGGGACAGGGGGCGGGGAGACCCAGTACTTC.

The CDR3 loop reads CSASRGGADTQYF. Here the CDR3 DNA reads TGCAGTGCTAGTCGGGGCGGTGCGGATACGCAGTATTTT. The chain combines TRBV20-1 with TRBJ2-3, with D perhaps given as TRBD1 or TRBD2 (5 bases each). Germline loops: CDR1 DFQATT, CDR2 SNEGSKA (reference sequence). V gave up 3 bases and J gave up 6 bases, with 13 bases separating them. This CDR3 comprises 13 residues.

The CDR3 region has the DNA TGTGCCTGGAGTGCCGGGCCAAGAAAGGTACTGAACACTGAAGCTTTCTTT. Its protein is CAWSAGPRKVLNTEAFF. The chain combines TRBV30 with TRBJ1-1; unclear D gene. The V end was cut by 1 base, the J end by 0 bases, with 18 bases between. CDR3 length: 17 amino acids. CDR1 is GTSNPN, CDR2 SVGIG, per germline (reference sequence).

This sequence joins TRBV20-1 and TRBJ2-1; 9 nucleotides agree with TRBD1. The CDR3 extends over 15 amino acids. V was clipped by 6 bases and J by 9 bases; unmatched bases: 15. Germline CDR1 DFQATT, CDR2 SNEGSKA (reference sequence). The CDR3 reads CSAVPGTGRAGEQFF. The CDR3 DNA is TGCAGTGCCGTCCCCGGGACAGGGAGGGCCGGTGAGCAGTTCTTC.

V and J are TRBV7-3 and TRBJ1-1; TRBD1 aligns across 9 bases. Losses at the gene ends were 5 bases for V and 7 bases for J; bases not matched to a gene: 5. This CDR3 is 13 amino acids long. Germline CDR1 is SGHTA and CDR2 is FQGTGA. The CDR3 loop is CASSPGTGLEAFF. The CDR3 DNA sequence: TGTGCCAGCAGCCCCGGGACAGGGCTTGAAGCTTTCTTT.

This clonotype was seen a handful of times. The chain uses TRBV20-1 and TRBJ1-6; TRBD1 matches 7 bases. The length of the CDR3 is 16 residues. The V and J ends lost 2 bases and 9 bases, in that order; junction bases with no gene match: 13. CDR1 and CDR2 from the germline V gene are DFQATT and SNEGSKA (reference sequence). This CDR3 reads CSARPEGQGVGSPLHF. The CDR3 nucleotides read TGCAGTGCTAGACCGGAGGGGCAGGGGGTTGGTTCACCCCTCCACTTT.

The chain has TRBV15 and TRBJ1-6; possibly TRBD1 for D (5 bases). Germline CDR1 LNHNV, CDR2 YYDKDF (reference sequence). Deletions cut 3 bases from V and 4 bases from J, with 10 bases between. The CDR3 runs 15 residues. CDR3 DNA: TGTGCCACCAGCAGCCTGACAGAATATAATTCACCCCTCCACTTT. Amino acids: CATSSLTEYNSPLHF.

The V call is TRBV28, the J call TRBJ1-6, with 7 bases aligning to TRBD1. V gave up 7 bases and J gave up 5 bases; unmatched junction bases: 5. This CDR3 is built from 14 residues. In germline, CDR1 is MDHEN, CDR2 SYDVKM. CDR3 sequence reads: CASKAGTDNSPLHF. CDR3 coding DNA: TGTGCCAGCAAGGCCGGGACAGATAATTCACCCCTCCACTTT.

The chain uses TRBV20-1 and TRBJ2-7, with 8 bases fitting TRBD2. Germline loops: CDR1 DFQATT, CDR2 SNEGSKA (reference sequence). CDR3 length equals 14 residues. Losses at the gene ends were 3 bases for V and 2 bases for J; bases not matched to a gene: 6. CDR3: CSARSSGRTYEQYF. The CDR3 DNA follows: TGCAGTGCTAGGTCGAGCGGGAGAACCTACGAGCAGTACTTC.

This clonotype was recorded a few times. V gene TRBV15 combines with J gene TRBJ2-5; 8 bases are shared with TRBD2. This CDR3 spans 18 amino acids. The germline V gene encodes CDR1 LNHNV and CDR2 YYDKDF (reference sequence). Losses at the gene ends were 0 bases for V and 0 bases for J; bases not matched to a gene: 9. CDR3 protein: CATSRDKGLGEYQETQYF. The CDR3 DNA reads TGTGCCACCAGCAGAGATAAGGGACTAGGGGAGTACCAAGAGACCCAGTACTTC.

This clonotype came up a few times. The chain's CDR3 is CASSYGNYNQPQHF. The CDR3 nucleotides read TGTGCCAGCAGTTACGGCAACTACAATCAGCCCCAGCATTTT. The V call is TRBV6-2 or TRBV6-3, the J call TRBJ1-5; D not certain. Germline V gives CDR1 MNHEY, CDR2 SVGEGT. V lost 2 bases to trimming and J lost 3 bases, with 8 bases between them. The CDR3 runs to 14 residues.

This clonotype has just a few counts. The gene calls are TRBV15 and TRBJ2-3; maybe TRBD2 (6 bases). V was shortened by 3 bases and J by 8 bases, with 21 bases between the two germline ends. Per germline, CDR1 LNHNV and CDR2 YYDKDF (reference sequence). The CDR3 extends over 16 amino acids. Here the CDR3 DNA reads TGTGCCACCAGCAGTTGGGGAGGTTACCGGGATAGTACGCAGTATTTT. Protein: CATSSWGGYRDSTQYF.

The V gene is TRBV6-1, the J gene TRBJ2-7; D is possibly TRBD2 (5 bases). CDR1 is MNHNS, CDR2 SASEGT, per germline. Trimming removed 6 bases at V and 2 bases at J, with 17 bases between. This CDR3 region has 15 residues. CDR3 amino acids: CASRLRGSGTYEQYF. DNA for the CDR3: TGTGCCAGCAGGCTCCGAGGGTCGGGGACCTACGAGCAGTACTTC.

This clonotype was recorded a few times. The chain uses TRBV7-8 and TRBJ2-5, with D tentatively TRBD1 (6 bases). The CDR3 covers 16 residues. From germline, CDR1 is SGHVS and CDR2 FQNEAQ. Deletions cut 6 bases from V and 4 bases from J, with 21 bases between. This chain's CDR3 is CASSPVTGQGRETQYF. The CDR3 nucleotides read TGTGCCAGCAGTCCTGTTACGGGGCAGGGGAGAGAGACCCAGTACTTC.

V is TRBV14 and J is TRBJ1-2; 9 positions match TRBD1. CDR1 SGHDN and CDR2 FVKESK come from the germline V gene. CDR3 length: 13 residues. V lost 4 bases, J lost 6 bases, and 3 bases stayed unmatched. This CDR3 reads CASSPRTGDGYTF. The CDR3 DNA follows: TGTGCCAGCAGCCCCCGGACAGGGGATGGCTACACCTTC.

This clonotype was found a few times. The genes are TRBV6-5 and TRBJ2-7, with 7 bases fitting TRBD2. Trimming took 2 bases from V and 5 from J; bases not matched to a gene: 6. CDR1 is MNHEY and CDR2 is SVGAGI in the germline V gene. This CDR3 has 14 amino acids. The CDR3 is CASSYLTLADEQYF. Written as DNA, the CDR3 is TGTGCCAGCAGTTACCTCACGCTAGCGGACGAGCAGTACTTC.

This clonotype has a handful of counts. The chain couples TRBV7-8 to TRBJ1-5, with TRBD1 as a possible D gene (6 bases). The V end was cut by 1 base, the J end by 3 bases, with 10 bases between. Germline CDR1 reads SGHVS; CDR2 reads FQNEAQ. CDR3 size: 15 residues. DNA of the CDR3: TGTGCCAGCAGCTTAGGTAGGACAGTCAATCAGCCCCAGCATTTT. Amino acids: CASSLGRTVNQPQHF.

This clonotype was seen only a few times. The chain recombines TRBV5-4 with TRBJ2-3; 10 nucleotides match TRBD1. The V gene end was trimmed by 2 bases and the J gene end by 5 bases; junction bases not matched to a gene: 2. CDR3 length: 14 amino acids. Germline V gene sequence: CDR1 SGHNT, CDR2 YYREEE (reference sequence). This CDR3 reads CASSLGQGGDTQYF. The CDR3 DNA is TGTGCCAGCAGCTTAGGACAGGGGGGAGATACGCAGTATTTT. Complete variable domain (other parts from reference TRBV5-4 and TRBJ2-3): ETGVTQSPTHLIKTRGQQVTLRCSSQSGHNTVSWYQQALGQGPQFIFQYYREEENGRGNFPPRFSGLQFPNYSSELNVNALELDDSALYLCASSLGQGGDTQYFGPGTRLTVL.

The chain recombines TRBV6-2 or TRBV6-3 with TRBJ2-7; 8 positions match TRBD2. Germline lookup yields CDR1 MNHEY and CDR2 SVGEGT. The CDR3 consists of 12 residues. Trimming removed 5 bases from V and 12 bases from J; junction bases left unmatched: 9. The CDR3 DNA reads as TGTGCCAGCAGTATGGGGACTAGAGGAAGGTACTTC. Its protein product is CASSMGTRGRYF.

V gene TRBV7-2 combines with J gene TRBJ2-7, with D possibly called TRBD1 or TRBD2 (5 bases each). The V end was cut by 3 bases, the J end by 6 bases, with 15 bases between. The germline V gene has CDR1 SGHTA and CDR2 FQGNSA. CDR3 length: 14 residues. CDR3 in amino acids: CASSFTRGSAEQYF. Written as DNA, the CDR3 is TGTGCCAGCAGCTTTACTAGGGGCTCCGCCGAGCAGTACTTC.

CDR3 region: CASSRLAGGGTDTQYF. CDR3 bases: TGTGCCAGCAGTAGACTAGCGGGGGGGGGCACAGATACGCAGTATTTT. This chain joins TRBV6-1 and TRBJ2-3, with TRBD2 matching 14 bases. The ends lost 5 bases at V and 1 base at J; junction bases unmatched: 2. Germline V gives CDR1 MNHNS, CDR2 SASEGT. The CDR3 contains 16 residues.

In this sample, this clonotype turned up a few times. The DNA of the CDR3 is TGCAGTGCTGGGGGCCCGAGGACTGCCAACACCATATATTTT. This encodes CSAGGPRTANTIYF. This chain connects TRBV20-1 to TRBJ1-3; a possible D gene is TRBD1 (6 bases). Trimming cost V 5 bases and J 7 bases, with 18 bases left between them. Germline V gene data show CDR1 as DFQATT and CDR2 as SNEGSKA (reference sequence). The CDR3 covers 14 residues.

The V and J genes are TRBV11-3 and TRBJ1-3; 7 bases align to TRBD1. The V gene's germline CDR1 is SGHNT and CDR2 YENEEA. V shed 5 bases and J 0 bases; nucleotides not matched to a gene: 10. The CDR3 sequence is 17 residues long. CDR3 loop: CASSLGGTAFSGNTIYF. The CDR3 DNA reads as TGTGCCAGCAGCCTCGGCGGGACAGCCTTCTCTGGAAACACCATATATTTT.

The J gene is TRBJ1-3, the V gene TRBV20-1; D might be TRBD1 (5 bases). Trimming left V 6 bases short and J 2 bases short, with 11 bases between. The V gene's germline CDR1 is DFQATT and CDR2 SNEGSKA (reference sequence). CDR3 length equals 13 residues. CDR3 in DNA: TGCAGTGCCGCCTGGGGGGCTGGAAACACCATATATTTT. Protein: CSAAWGAGNTIYF.

V gene TRBV20-1 combines with J gene TRBJ1-3; no clear D gene. This CDR3 has 13 amino acids. Germline CDR1 reads DFQATT; CDR2 reads SNEGSKA (reference sequence). V was shortened by 6 bases and J by 10 bases, with 19 bases between the two germline ends. The DNA for the CDR3 is TGCAGTGCGCTGCGCGCCGATCTGGGGACCATATATTTT. This translates into CSALRADLGTIYF.

This clonotype came up a few times. The rearrangement uses TRBV7-8 and TRBJ1-5; D not certain. Germline CDR1 reads SGHVS; CDR2 reads FQNEAQ. Trimming removed 0 bases from V and 0 bases from J, with 15 bases in between. CDR3 length: 18 residues. CDR3 amino acids: CASSLARSPGYSNQPQHF. The DNA of the CDR3 is TGTGCCAGCAGCTTAGCGCGTTCACCCGGTTATAGCAATCAGCCCCAGCATTTT.

The J gene is TRBJ1-3, the V gene TRBV20-1; D gene uncertain. The germline V and J ends were trimmed by 3 bases and 2 bases, with 8 bases remaining between them. This CDR3 contains 13 residues. Germline V CDR1 and CDR2: DFQATT, SNEGSKA (reference sequence). For the CDR3, the DNA is TGCAGTGCTAGGTCCGGTACTGGAAACACCATATATTTT. Encoded protein: CSARSGTGNTIYF.

Details on this clonotype: A read error may account for a junction end that differs from germline. V is TRBV7-7 and J is TRBJ2-2, with 12 bases identical to TRBD2. Per the germline V gene, CDR1 is SSHAT and CDR2 is FNYEAQ (reference sequence). The CDR3 length is 16 residues. The CDR3 reads CASSLAGLAGTGELFF. CDR3 nucleotide sequence: TGTGCTAGCAGCTTAGCGGGACTAGCGGGTACCGGGGAGCTGTTTTTT.

The CDR3 DNA sequence: TGTGCCAGCAGGAGGGACGGGAAAGATAATTCACCCCTCCACTTT. Its protein product is CASRRDGKDNSPLHF. The chain couples TRBV6-1 to TRBJ1-6; D is perhaps TRBD1 (5 bases). Germline-derived CDR1 and CDR2 are MNHNS and SASEGT. Between the trimmed V and J ends, which lost 6 bases and 5 bases, there was a span of 14 bases. CDR3 length: 15 amino acids.